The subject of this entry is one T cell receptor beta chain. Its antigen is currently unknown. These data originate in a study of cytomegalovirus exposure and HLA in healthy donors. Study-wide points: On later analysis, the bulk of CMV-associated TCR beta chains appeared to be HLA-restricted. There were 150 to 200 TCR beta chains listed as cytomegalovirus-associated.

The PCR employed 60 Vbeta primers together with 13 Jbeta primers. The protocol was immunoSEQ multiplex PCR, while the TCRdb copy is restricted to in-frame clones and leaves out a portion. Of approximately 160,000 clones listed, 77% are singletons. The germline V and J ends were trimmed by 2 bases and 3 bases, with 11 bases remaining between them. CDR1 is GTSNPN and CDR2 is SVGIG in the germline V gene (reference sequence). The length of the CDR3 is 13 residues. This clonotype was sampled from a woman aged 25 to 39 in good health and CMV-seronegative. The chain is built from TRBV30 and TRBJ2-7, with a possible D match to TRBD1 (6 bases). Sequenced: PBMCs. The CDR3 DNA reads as TGTGCCTGGAGTAACCGGGACAACTACGAGCAGTACTTC. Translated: CAWSNRDNYEQYF.